The 27 T cell receptor beta chains given below trace back to one sample, sequenced in a study of blood T cells in healthy people across ages. Using a J-beta primer mix together with a sample-barcoded 5' primer, a second PCR was run for roughly 6 to 12 cycles. TCRdb called the 5' RACE reads again in MiXCR, with one record for every CDR3 protein. The sample lists more than 650,000 distinct CDR3 sequences; over 20% were seen once. The sample was blood. The source of these receptors is a man between 65 and 80 years old in good health.

This clonotype was picked up a small number of times. The chain carries TRBV7-2 and TRBJ2-3; D remains unclear. Germline V lookup: CDR1 SGHTA, CDR2 FQGNSA. The CDR3 runs 14 residues. V lost 1 base and J lost 2, with 7 bases in between. The CDR3 is CASSLESATDTQYF. The CDR3 DNA is TGTGCCAGCAGCTTAGAGTCAGCCACAGATACGCAGTATTTT.

This clonotype was detected a few times. The chain recombines TRBV2 with TRBJ1-5; D is unresolved. Germline loops: CDR1 SNHLY, CDR2 FYNNEI. The ends were cut back, 4 bases at V and 5 bases at J, with 12 bases in the middle. The CDR3 length is 14 residues. In nucleotides, the CDR3 is TGTGCCAGCAGTGTTGGTCCAAGAGATCAGCCCCAGCATTTT. It specifies CASSVGPRDQPQHF.

V gene TRBV11-2 combines with J gene TRBJ2-5; 8 bases align to TRBD1. The germline CDR1 and CDR2 sequences are SGHAT and FQNNGV. The CDR3 is 16 residues long. The V and J ends lost 1 base and 0 bases, in that order; junction bases with no gene match: 4. The CDR3 spells CASSLGGQGNQETQYF. The DNA for the CDR3 is TGTGCCAGCAGCTTAGGCGGACAGGGAAACCAAGAGACCCAGTACTTC.

This clonotype has a handful of counts. This rearrangement joins TRBV12-3 or TRBV12-4 to TRBJ2-1; no firm D call. This CDR3 is 11 amino acids long. V shed 2 bases and J shed 9 bases, with 5 bases lying between them. The CDR3 loop reads CASSLQVEQFF. The DNA of the CDR3 is TGTGCCAGCAGTTTACAGGTTGAGCAGTTCTTC.

The CDR3 DNA reads as TGTGCCAGCAGACGGGACAGGGCTCCTAGCACAGATACGCAGTATTTT. Protein sequence: CASRRDRAPSTDTQYF. The chain recombines TRBV7-2 with TRBJ2-3; 9 nucleotides match TRBD1. The CDR3 loop spans 16 amino acids. V lost 6 bases to trimming and J lost 0 bases; unmatched junction nucleotides: 7. CDR1 is SGHTA and CDR2 is FQGNSA in the germline V gene.

The CDR3 coding sequence is TGCAGCGTTGAAGGGTCCTCTGGCTACACCTTC. Translated, it gives CSVEGSSGYTF. The rearrangement links TRBV29-1 to TRBJ1-2; no reliable D call. This CDR3 has 11 residues. In germline, CDR1 is SQVTM, CDR2 ANQGSEA. V lost 1 base to trimming and J lost 7 bases, with 7 bases between them.

Only a few counts were recorded for this clonotype. One junction end disagrees with the germline gene, perhaps due to a read error. The chain employs TRBV20-1 and TRBJ2-1; a possible D gene is TRBD1 (5 bases). This CDR3 comprises 13 residues. Looked up from germline, CDR1 is DFQATT and CDR2 is SNEGSKA (reference sequence). In DNA, the CDR3 is TGCAGTGCCAGAGGACATCTATACAATGAGCAGTTCTTC. The encoded protein is CSARGHLYNEQFF.

V and J are TRBV6-6 and TRBJ1-2, with D possibly TRBD1 on 6 matching bases. The ends were cut back, 5 bases at V and 6 bases at J, with 7 bases in the middle. The CDR3 spans 11 residues. The germline V gene has CDR1 MNHNY and CDR2 SVGAGI (reference sequence). For the CDR3, the DNA is TGTGCCAGCAGTCACAGGGATGGCTACACCTTC. It encodes CASSHRDGYTF.

This clonotype was recorded a few times. The rearrangement links TRBV20-1 to TRBJ2-1; unclear D gene. Per the germline V gene, CDR1 is DFQATT and CDR2 is SNEGSKA (reference sequence). The length of the CDR3 is 14 residues. Deletions cut 3 bases from V and 2 bases from J, with 11 bases between. The CDR3, as DNA: TGCAGTGCTAGGTGGCAACAAACCTACAATGAGCAGTTCTTC. Translation gives CSARWQQTYNEQFF.

This clonotype showed up just a few times. The chain links TRBV5-1 to TRBJ2-7, with D hard to call. CDR3 length: 14 amino acids. Trimming left V 4 bases short and J 5 bases short, with 16 bases between. CDR1 is SGHRS, CDR2 YFSETQ, per germline. DNA for the CDR3: TGCGCCAGCAGCCTGAACAAGGCACGCGACGAGCAGTACTTC. Encoded protein: CASSLNKARDEQYF.

CDR3 nucleotides: TGTGCCAGCAGCCAGTTGGGACAGGGGGAGTCACCCCTCCACTTT. Encoded protein: CASSQLGQGESPLHF. This rearrangement joins TRBV14 to TRBJ1-6, with 11 bases lining up with TRBD1. Germline lookup yields CDR1 SGHDN and CDR2 FVKESK. With V trimmed by 3 bases and J by 10 bases, 5 bases remained unmatched. The CDR3 consists of 15 residues.

V usage is TRBV6-5 and J usage is TRBJ1-1; D not certain. The CDR3 is made up of 15 amino acids. Germline lookup yields CDR1 MNHEY and CDR2 SVGAGI. The germline V and J ends were trimmed by 5 bases and 5 bases, with 18 bases remaining between them. CDR3: CASSPTGMGGTEAFF. The CDR3 DNA reads as TGTGCCAGCAGTCCGACTGGCATGGGAGGAACTGAAGCTTTCTTT.

This clonotype was found many times. The CDR3 DNA is TGCAGCGTTTACATCTCTGGAAACACCATATATTTT. It specifies CSVYISGNTIYF. This sequence joins TRBV29-1 and TRBJ1-3; D gene ambiguous. CDR3 length: 12 amino acids. CDR1 is SQVTM, CDR2 ANQGSEA, per germline. Trimming left V 5 bases short and J 0 bases short, with 5 bases between. The full variable domain, completed using reference TRBV29-1 and TRBJ1-3, is SAVISQKPSRDICQRGTSLTIQCQVDSQVTMMFWYRQQPGQSLTLIATANQGSEATYESGFVIDKFPISRPNLTFSTLTVSNMSPEDSSIYLCSVYISGNTIYFGEGSWLTVV.

CDR3 DNA: TGCAGTGCTAGGGAAATTAGTTTAGAGCAGTTCTTC. This sequence encodes CSAREISLEQFF. This chain uses TRBV20-1 with TRBJ2-1; D remains unclear. CDR3 length: 12 residues. Germline V gene lookup returns CDR1 DFQATT and CDR2 SNEGSKA (reference sequence). The V gene lost 3 bases and the J gene lost 10 bases, with 13 bases spanning the gap.

The chain combines TRBV6-5 with TRBJ2-7; 15 bases agree with TRBD2. The J call is in doubt because the DNA end fits TRBJ2-1 better. This CDR3 has 16 residues. Per germline, CDR1 MNHEY and CDR2 SVGAGI. CDR3 amino acids: CASSSGTSGGRYEQFF. The CDR3 DNA reads TGTGCCAGCAGCTCCGGGACTAGCGGGGGGAGGTATGAGCAGTTCTTC.

This clonotype was detected a few times. The gene calls are TRBV10-3 and TRBJ2-5; TRBD1 agrees at 9 bases. The germline CDR1 and CDR2 sequences are ENHRY and SYGVKD. The junction had 11 bases not matched to a gene; V was cut back by 10 bases and J by 5 bases. The length of the CDR3 is 14 residues. This CDR3 reads CATATGTGRETQYF. CDR3 sequence (DNA): TGTGCCACAGCAACCGGGACAGGGAGGGAGACCCAGTACTTC.

This clonotype was detected many times. The chain combines TRBV12-3 or TRBV12-4 with TRBJ2-1, with 9 nucleotides matching TRBD2. After removal of 6 bases from V and 1 base from J, the junction contained 7 bases not matched to a gene. CDR3 length: 16 residues. CDR3 sequence reads: CASSPGLAWSYNEQFF. The CDR3 DNA follows: TGTGCCAGCAGCCCCGGACTAGCGTGGTCCTACAATGAGCAGTTCTTC.

V and J are TRBV12-3 or TRBV12-4 and TRBJ1-3; TRBD1 matches at 8 bases. The CDR3 is made up of 15 amino acids. V was pared by 5 bases and J by 4 bases, with 7 bases of the junction left unmatched. CDR3 coding DNA: TGTGCCAGCAGTCTCCAGACAGGGGAAGGAAACACCATATATTTT. Protein product: CASSLQTGEGNTIYF.

This clonotype showed up just a few times. The rearrangement uses TRBV7-2 and TRBJ2-1; 11 nucleotides match TRBD1. V dropped 4 bases and J dropped 8; count of bases not matched to a gene: 10. The CDR3 is made up of 16 amino acids. The germline gives CDR1 SGHTA, CDR2 FQGNSA. The CDR3 loop reads CASSSQGGTGGYEQFF. Written as DNA, the CDR3 is TGTGCCAGCAGCTCCCAAGGTGGGACAGGGGGGTATGAGCAGTTCTTC.

The chain is built from TRBV7-9 and TRBJ2-4; D gene unclear. Germline V CDR1 and CDR2: SEHNR, FQNEAQ (reference sequence). CDR3 length: 15 residues. V was trimmed by 6 bases and J by 0 bases, leaving 12 bases between them. CDR3 residues: CASSLIPEAKNIQYF. For the CDR3, the DNA is TGTGCCAGCAGTCTTATACCAGAAGCCAAAAACATTCAGTACTTC.

The rearrangement uses TRBV20-1 and TRBJ1-3; D is uncertain. There are 18 residues in the CDR3. Trimming removed 0 bases at V and 2 bases at J, with 20 bases between. Germline CDR1 and CDR2: DFQATT and SNEGSKA (reference sequence). CDR3 sequence reads: CSARDLDTELWPGNTIYF. CDR3 coding DNA: TGCAGTGCTAGAGATTTAGACACCGAATTATGGCCTGGAAACACCATATATTTT.

The chain links TRBV20-1 to TRBJ2-1, with D possibly being TRBD2 (6 bases). The germline V gene has CDR1 DFQATT and CDR2 SNEGSKA (reference sequence). CDR3 length: 16 residues. V lost 3 bases and J lost 3, with 18 bases in between. The CDR3 is CSARPPLAGLYNEQFF. For the CDR3, the DNA is TGCAGTGCTAGGCCCCCCCTGGCGGGGCTCTACAATGAGCAGTTCTTC.

The CDR3, as DNA: TGTGCCAGCAGCTTGGGCCCTGGTGGGGTTGACACCGGGGAGCTGTTTTTT. It codes for CASSLGPGGVDTGELFF. This chain uses TRBV5-6 with TRBJ2-2; D gene unclear. Looked up from germline, CDR1 is SGHDT and CDR2 is YYEEEE. Trimming stripped 0 bases from V and 3 bases from J, with 15 bases between. The CDR3 has 17 residues.

The chain has TRBV12-3 or TRBV12-4 and TRBJ1-1; D call uncertain. Trimming stripped 8 bases from V and 5 bases from J, with 9 bases between. The CDR3 consists of 11 residues. This CDR3 is CASHMGTEAFF. As DNA, the CDR3 is TGTGCCAGCCATATGGGGACTGAAGCTTTCTTT.

On this clonotype: One end of the junction is discordant with germline, which a read error may explain. The rearrangement joins TRBV4-1 to TRBJ1-4, with D uncertain. There are 14 residues in the CDR3. CDR1 is MGHRA, CDR2 YSYEKL, per germline. The CDR3 nucleotides read TGCGCCAGCAGCAGAGAAACAGAGACCGAAACACTGTTTTTT. Residues: CASSRETETETLFF.

The V gene is TRBV5-1, the J gene TRBJ2-3; 8 bases are a match to TRBD2. V lost 2 bases to trimming and J lost 1 base; unmatched junction nucleotides: 3. This CDR3 spans 15 amino acids. Germline-derived CDR1 and CDR2 are SGHRS and YFSETQ. DNA of the CDR3: TGCGCCAGCAGCTTCCGGGGGGGAGGCACAGATACGCAGTATTTT. It specifies CASSFRGGGTDTQYF.

There are a few counts of this clonotype. The rearrangement joins TRBV29-1 to TRBJ2-7; possibly TRBD1 for D (6 bases). CDR3 size: 14 residues. Looked up from germline, CDR1 is SQVTM and CDR2 is ANQGSEA. V was clipped by 5 bases and J by 4 bases, with 18 bases between them. The CDR3 DNA sequence: TGCAGCGTTACAAGAGACAGGTTAATGTACGAGCAGTACTTC. Residues: CSVTRDRLMYEQYF.